This record looks at one TCR beta chain sequence and its context. Its antigen specificity is not known. Base-call qualities are not available, and no considerably larger clone is one nucleotide away. The source of the sample is a study of blood T cell repertoires in COVID-19 (dated by TCRdb to the early 2020s). Regarding the research as a whole: Samples covering the acute and convalescent phases of COVID-19 were provided by collaborators in the United States, Italy and Spain. The material from the prospective study consisted of cDNA or gDNA derived from T cells, B-cell-depleted T cells, or PBMCs. Deeply sampled blood TCRbeta repertoires from subjects exposed to, actively infected with, or recovered from COVID-19 were included in the dataset. A freely available public database, intended as a resource for researchers studying the immune response to SARS-CoV-2, is where the repertoires were released. The samples were drawn from two sources: the first 160 participants of the ongoing ImmuneRACE study, and 950 to 1,500 subjects contributed by 6 global collaborators. Nearly every sample came with metadata listing a de-identified subject ID, COVID-19 status, age in years and sex. Where HLA class I and class II types were available, the types were taken from metadata supplied by the sample provider, not from assay-based typing.

As encoded in the germline V gene (reference sequence), CDR1 is SEHNR while CDR2 is FQNEAQ. Cut back by 5 bases and 3 bases, the V and J ends lie 13 bases apart. From the cysteine up to the phenylalanine, the CDR3 has a length of 14 residues. Only CDR3 DNA remains: 42 bases, in frame from the first base. Paper-wide results and their limitations: Clinical and demographic metadata were provided uncurated, with the amount varying by source and participant.

Participants in the prospective study were enrolled through a virtual design, were aged roughly 18 to 100 years, and lived in 20 to 30 United States geographic areas. Cohort assignment in the prospective study relied on participant-reported clinical history from a screening survey and a study questionnaire. Recovered participants in ImmuneRACE Cohort 3 were defined by two consecutive negative NP/OP PCR tests, clearance by a healthcare professional, or resolution of symptoms. Mobile phlebotomists in the prospective study collected whole blood, serum and a nasopharyngeal or oropharyngeal swab from every participant. Over a 2-month period, participants in the prospective study had the option of providing additional blood draws and questionnaires. Before DNA extraction, blood samples from the prospective study were shipped at room temperature or frozen. The immunoSEQ Assay, a bias-controlled multiplex PCR, was used to amplify TCRbeta CDR3 regions from genomic DNA. As for the original processing: The number of nucleated cells in each sample was estimated from the amplification of reference gene primers within the assay. Sequence reads were collapsed and filtered to measure the absolute abundance of every unique TCRbeta CDR3 rearrangement. For each sample, productive Simpson clonality was calculated as the square root of Simpson's diversity index over productive rearrangements. TCRdb mirrors the immuneACCESS table, restricted to in-frame sequences. Some clones are absent from its copies; in checked studies, under half trace to an unresolved V gene, and the reason for the others is unknown. From that table come the V and J calls and clone size; the DNA was used to work out D and trimming. This sample is represented by over 150,000 clones; 75% to 85% of them were singletons. The ten largest clones add up to nearly 3.5% of the sample.

Sequenced sample: PBMCs or T cells enriched from blood (not recorded which). This clonotype was obtained from a woman in her fifties or sixties who had recovered from COVID-19. Recombination linked TRBV7-9 to TRBJ1-1, with TRBD1 tentatively as D gene (6 bases match). The nucleotides read TGTGCCAGCAGCACCAGGCCAGGGGACACTGAAGCTTTCTTT. This yields the protein CASSTRPGDTEAFF.